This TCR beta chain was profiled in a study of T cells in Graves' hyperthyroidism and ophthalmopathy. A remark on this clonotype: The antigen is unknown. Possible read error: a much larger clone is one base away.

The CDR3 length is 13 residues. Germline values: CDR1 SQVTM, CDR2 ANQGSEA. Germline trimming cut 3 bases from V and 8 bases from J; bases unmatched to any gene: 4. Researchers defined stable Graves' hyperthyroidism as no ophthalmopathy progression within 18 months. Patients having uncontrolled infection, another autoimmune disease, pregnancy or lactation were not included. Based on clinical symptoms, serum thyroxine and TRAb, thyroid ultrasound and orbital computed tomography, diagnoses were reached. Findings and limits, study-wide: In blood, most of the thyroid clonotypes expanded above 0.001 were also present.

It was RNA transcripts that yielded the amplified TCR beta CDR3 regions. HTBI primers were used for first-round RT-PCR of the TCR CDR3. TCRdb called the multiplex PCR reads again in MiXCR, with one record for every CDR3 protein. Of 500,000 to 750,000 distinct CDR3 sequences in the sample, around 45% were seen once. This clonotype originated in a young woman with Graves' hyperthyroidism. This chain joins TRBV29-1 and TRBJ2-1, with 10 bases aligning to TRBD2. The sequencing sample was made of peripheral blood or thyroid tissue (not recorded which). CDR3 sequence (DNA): TGCAGCGTTGACGCTAGCGGGGGCTATGAGCAGTTCTTC. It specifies CSVDASGGYEQFF.